This T cell receptor beta chain was recorded in a study of CD8 T cells in Susac syndrome. Reverse transcription of about 0.45 to 1 ug RNA was carried out with random hexamers. An immunoSEQ multiplex PCR amplified TCR beta CDR3 over 54 Vbeta and 13 Jbeta. From the immunoSEQ multiplex PCR reads, TCRdb called clonotypes with MiXCR, one entry per CDR3 protein. This table has roughly 330,000 distinct CDR3 sequences, roughly nine tenths appearing once. The CDR3 runs to 14 residues. The germline CDR1 and CDR2 sequences are LNHDA and SQIVND (reference sequence). V was cut by 6 bases and J by 5 bases, with 16 bases left in between.

This TCR was recovered from a human donor with multiple sclerosis. Input material: CD4+ T cells from PBMCs. The chain couples TRBV19 to TRBJ1-1; perhaps TRBD1 as D (6 bases). CDR3 sequence (DNA): TGTGCCAGTAGGGGGGGGCCCTCGAGGACTGAAGCTTTCTTT. Translated, it gives CASRGGPSRTEAFF.